This TCR beta chain was sequenced during a study of siplizumab effects on memory and regulatory T cells. This CDR3 region has 15 residues. The germline V gene encodes CDR1 MDHEN and CDR2 SYDVKM. V was pared by 7 bases and J by 4 bases, with 12 bases of the junction left unmatched. Measured with immunoSEQ multiplex PCR; TCRdb has only the in-frame clones, and not every one. The sample consists of about 50,000 clones, about 94% of them appearing once. This receptor was obtained from a human donor in good health. The V gene is TRBV28, the J gene TRBJ2-5, with TRBD1 identical over 7 bases. Sample: CD8+ T cells sorted from blood. The CDR3 coding sequence is TGTGCCAGCAACCTAGGGGATGACAGGGCAGAGACCCAGTACTTC. It encodes CASNLGDDRAETQYF.